Following are 25 T cell receptor beta chains from one sample sequenced in a study of control samples from healthy donors and cancer patients. Libraries were prepared by immunoSEQ multiplex PCR; TCRdb keeps only in-frame clonotypes and omits some of them. The sample records just under 150,000 clones, approximately 91% being singletons. Sequencing input: blood. These receptors originate from a man under 40 in good health.

In its sample, this clone was seen a few times. This chain connects TRBV6-5 to TRBJ2-1; a weak D match, TRBD2 (6 bases). The CDR3 totals 15 residues. Germline V gene lookup returns CDR1 MNHEY and CDR2 SVGAGI. The ends were cut back, 0 bases at V and 3 bases at J, with 9 bases in the middle. CDR3 coding DNA: TGTGCCAGCAGTTACTCGGGACTTAACTACAATGAGCAGTTCTTC. It translates to CASSYSGLNYNEQFF.

The chain has TRBV19 and TRBJ2-7; TRBD1 agrees at 10 bases. V shed 7 bases, J shed 3 bases, and the junction held 6 bases outside the gene matches. The CDR3 has 14 amino acids. Germline CDR1 LNHDA, CDR2 SQIVND (reference sequence). CDR3: CASTTGTGDYEQYF. In nucleotides, the CDR3 is TGTGCCAGTACAACCGGGACAGGGGACTACGAGCAGTACTTC. The variable domain in full, completed from reference TRBV19 and TRBJ2-7, reads DGGITQSPKYLFRKEGQNVTLSCEQNLNHDAMYWYRQDPGQGLRLIYYSQIVNDFQKGDIAEGYSVSREKKESFPLTVTSAQKNPTAFYLCASTTGTGDYEQYFGPGTRLTVT.

J is TRBJ1-1 and V is TRBV29-1; D is unclear. Trimming pared 7 bases from V and 7 bases from J, leaving 10 bases between. Germline V lookup: CDR1 SQVTM, CDR2 ANQGSEA. This CDR3 comprises 10 residues. CDR3 residues: CSGHLGEAFF. The CDR3 region has the DNA TGCAGCGGCCACCTGGGTGAAGCTTTCTTT.

V usage is TRBV30 and J usage is TRBJ1-3; the D gene is possibly TRBD1 (5 bases). Trimming took off 6 bases at V and 0 bases at J, with 12 bases between the two ends. The germline CDR1 and CDR2 sequences are GTSNPN and SVGIG (reference sequence). This CDR3 contains 14 residues. The CDR3 nucleotides read TGTGCCTGCTTCGGGGGGGGCTCTGGAAACACCATATATTTT. The encoded protein is CACFGGGSGNTIYF.

This chain's CDR3 is CASSVEIGTAEAFF. For the CDR3, the DNA is TGTGCCAGCAGCGTAGAAATAGGGACGGCTGAAGCTTTCTTT. The J gene is TRBJ1-1, the V gene TRBV9; D might be TRBD1 (5 bases). The germline CDR1 and CDR2 sequences are SGDLS and YYNGEE. Deletions cut 0 bases from V and 6 bases from J, with 12 bases between. This CDR3 is 14 amino acids long.

The CDR3 bases are TGTGCCAGCAGACCTGGGGAGGGTGGTACTGAAGCTTTCTTT. It specifies CASRPGEGGTEAFF. The chain combines TRBV9 with TRBJ1-1; D uncertain. V dropped 5 bases and J dropped 5 bases, with 16 bases sitting between them. Germline values: CDR1 SGDLS, CDR2 YYNGEE. The CDR3 runs 14 residues.

V and J are TRBV11-2 and TRBJ1-2, with 7 bases aligning to TRBD1. V lost 0 bases and J lost 8; bases outside the gene matches: 3. The CDR3 is 13 residues long. The germline gives CDR1 SGHAT, CDR2 FQNNGV. CDR3 protein: CASSLDRQGGYTF. The CDR3 coding sequence is TGTGCCAGCAGCTTAGACCGACAGGGCGGCTACACCTTC.

J is TRBJ1-6 and V is TRBV7-9; perhaps TRBD1 as D (6 bases). The CDR3 is 14 amino acids. Germline lookup yields CDR1 SEHNR and CDR2 FQNEAQ (reference sequence). The germline V and J ends were trimmed by 8 bases and 6 bases, with 14 bases remaining between them. Written as DNA, the CDR3 is TGTGCCAGCTCAATCGGGGGCTTTAATTCACCCCTCCACTTT. This sequence encodes CASSIGGFNSPLHF. The full variable domain, in which reference TRBV7-9 and TRBJ1-6 provide the parts outside the CDR3, is DTGVSQNPRHKITKRGQNVTFRCDPISEHNRLYWYRQTLGQGPEFLTYFQNEAQLEKSRLLSDRFSAERPKGSFSTLEIQRTEQGDSAMYLCASSIGGFNSPLHFGNGTRLTVT.

This sequence joins TRBV27 and TRBJ1-2, with D unclear. This CDR3 comprises 13 residues. From germline, CDR1 is MNHEY and CDR2 SMNVEV (reference sequence). V was pared by 8 bases and J by 6 bases, with 16 bases between. CDR3 in amino acids: CASLSSGENGYTF. DNA for the CDR3: TGTGCCAGCTTATCATCCGGGGAAAATGGCTACACCTTC.

The rearrangement links TRBV6-1 to TRBJ1-2; no firm D call. Trimming took 0 bases from V and 3 from J, leaving 8 bases between them. Germline CDR1 and CDR2: MNHNS and SASEGT. This CDR3 comprises 14 residues. The CDR3 coding sequence is TGTGCCAGCAGTGAAGCCTTCGTAGACTATGGCTACACCTTC. This encodes CASSEAFVDYGYTF.

The J gene is TRBJ2-7, the V gene TRBV25-1; TRBD1 matches at 7 bases. The germline CDR1 and CDR2 sequences are MGHDK and SYGVNS. The CDR3 length is 12 residues. Germline trimming cut 7 bases from V and 5 bases from J; bases unmatched to any gene: 5. The CDR3 sequence: CASKGGKNEQYF. Here the CDR3 DNA reads TGTGCCAGCAAAGGGGGCAAGAACGAGCAGTACTTC.

This clone was observed once. The J gene is TRBJ1-2, the V gene TRBV14; tentatively, D is TRBD1 (6 bases). The CDR3 length is 13 residues. Germline values: CDR1 SGHDN, CDR2 FVKESK. Between the trimmed V and J ends, which lost 4 bases and 2 bases, there was a span of 8 bases. The CDR3 reads CASSRTANYGYTF. Written as DNA, the CDR3 is TGTGCCAGCAGCCGGACAGCGAACTATGGCTACACCTTC.

The chain combines TRBV9 with TRBJ2-7; TRBD2 aligns across 11 bases. Per the germline V gene, CDR1 is SGDLS and CDR2 is YYNGEE. The CDR3 covers 18 residues. The V gene end was trimmed by 0 bases and the J gene end by 6 bases; junction bases not matched to a gene: 14. For the CDR3, the DNA is TGTGCCAGCAGCGTAGCCCTCCAACTAGCGGGGGAGCCGGGCGAGCAGTACTTC. Translated, it gives CASSVALQLAGEPGEQYF.

This chain connects TRBV12-3 or TRBV12-4 to TRBJ2-7; TRBD1 matches 7 bases. J gave up 4 bases and V 10 bases, and 10 bases lay outside the gene matches. This CDR3 comprises 13 residues. The CDR3 loop reads CANPTGKLYEQYF. The CDR3 DNA reads TGTGCCAACCCGACAGGGAAGTTGTACGAGCAGTACTTC.

As DNA, the CDR3 is TGCGCCAGCAGCGAGGCAGTATACAATGAGCAGTTCTTC. The encoded protein is CASSEAVYNEQFF. The chain combines TRBV5-1 with TRBJ2-1; no firm D call. CDR3 length: 13 residues. Germline lookup yields CDR1 SGHRS and CDR2 YFSETQ. The ends were cut back, 4 bases at V and 4 bases at J, with 9 bases in the middle.

The V gene is TRBV11-2, the J gene TRBJ1-3, with 8 positions matching TRBD1. The germline gives CDR1 SGHAT, CDR2 FQNNGV. CDR3 length equals 16 residues. With V trimmed by 1 base and J by 3 bases, 5 bases remained unmatched. Here the CDR3 DNA reads TGTGCCAGCAGCTTAGGGACAGGGTTGAATGGAAACACCATATATTTT. As protein: CASSLGTGLNGNTIYF.

The rearrangement uses TRBV10-3 and TRBJ1-2; D might be TRBD1 (6 bases). CDR1 ENHRY and CDR2 SYGVKD come from the germline V gene. Trimming pared 2 bases from V and 5 bases from J, leaving 9 bases between. The CDR3 is made up of 13 amino acids. The CDR3 DNA reads as TGTGCCATCAGTGAGGGGCAGGGGTATGGCTACACCTTC. It translates to CAISEGQGYGYTF.

J is TRBJ2-7 and V is TRBV5-1, with D unresolved. V shed 1 base and J shed 0 bases, with 5 bases lying between them. Germline lookup yields CDR1 SGHRS and CDR2 YFSETQ. The CDR3 is 13 residues long. The CDR3 region is CASSLSSSYEQYF. CDR3 nucleotide sequence: TGCGCCAGCAGCTTGTCCAGCTCCTACGAGCAGTACTTC.

CDR3 bases: TGTGCCAGCAGCCCTCCGGTCGGGGGCATGAACACTGAAGCTTTCTTT. It is translated as CASSPPVGGMNTEAFF. The V and J genes are TRBV5-6 and TRBJ1-1; TRBD1 might be the D (6 bases). This CDR3 contains 16 residues. The ends were cut back, 4 bases at V and 0 bases at J, with 16 bases in the middle. CDR1 is SGHDT and CDR2 is YYEEEE in the germline V gene.

The rearrangement joins TRBV5-1 to TRBJ1-6; a possible D gene is TRBD1 (5 bases). V dropped 0 bases and J dropped 11 bases, with 18 bases sitting between them. Per germline, CDR1 SGHRS and CDR2 YFSETQ. The CDR3 is made up of 16 amino acids. The CDR3 DNA reads TGCGCCAGCAGCTTGGACAGACAAGGGGTAGGGACACCCCTCCACTTT. This encodes CASSLDRQGVGTPLHF.

V usage is TRBV27 and J usage is TRBJ1-2; D perhaps matches TRBD1 (5 bases). This CDR3 is 12 amino acids long. Germline CDR1 is MNHEY and CDR2 is SMNVEV (reference sequence). Trimming removed 0 bases from V and 7 bases from J, with 6 bases in between. In nucleotides, the CDR3 is TGTGCCAGCAGTTTATCGGGGGGTGGCTACACCTTC. Amino acids: CASSLSGGGYTF.

The chain joins TRBV29-1 to TRBJ2-1; D remains unclear. The length of the CDR3 is 12 residues. Germline assignment: CDR1 SQVTM and CDR2 ANQGSEA. Trimming took off 0 bases at V and 4 bases at J, with 4 bases between the two ends. The CDR3 is CSVEDRYNEQFF. DNA of the CDR3: TGCAGCGTTGAAGACCGTTACAATGAGCAGTTCTTC.

V and J are TRBV6-1 and TRBJ1-2, with D perhaps matching TRBD1 (6 bases). Trimming cost V 2 bases and J 4 bases, with 11 bases left between them. From germline, CDR1 is MNHNS and CDR2 SASEGT. This CDR3 is built from 14 residues. The CDR3 sequence is CASSEREGVYGYTF. The CDR3 region has the DNA TGTGCCAGCAGTGAAAGGGAGGGGGTCTATGGCTACACCTTC.

The V and J genes are TRBV4-1 and TRBJ1-1; TRBD1 matches 7 bases. The CDR3 totals 16 residues. Trimming took 6 bases from V and 1 from J; bases not matched to a gene: 11. Germline loops: CDR1 MGHRA, CDR2 YSYEKL. The CDR3 nucleotides read TGCGCCAGCAGTCATACAACAGGACAGGAGAACACTGAAGCTTTCTTT. This gives the protein CASSHTTGQENTEAFF.

As concerns this clone: The identical CDR3 is also encoded by other nucleotide sequences in the sample. J is TRBJ2-2 and V is TRBV7-3; D is ambiguous. V was shortened by 4 bases and J by 5 bases, with 8 bases between the two germline ends. CDR3 length: 13 residues. CDR1 is SGHTA, CDR2 FQGTGA, per germline. CDR3 nucleotides: TGTGCCAGCAGCTCTACATCTACCGGGGAGCTGTTTTTT. This codes for CASSSTSTGELFF.